This T cell receptor beta chain was identified during a study of vaccination and CD4 T cells after COVID-19. Across the whole study: Sampling that followed vaccination took place a median approximately 76 days after dose two, within a range of 14 to 241. Control cultures used a CEFX viral epitope pool, an HIV-1 Nef peptide pool, or no peptide.

Regarding treatment: approximately 10-day PBMC culture with coronavirus spike peptide pools or control peptides (ViraFEST assay). Germline V gene data show CDR1 as LNHDA and CDR2 as SQIVND (reference sequence). CDR3 size: 14 residues. The J segment lost 6 bases and the V segment lost 1 base, leaving 5 bases of the junction unmatched. Sequencing of the DNA from cultured CD4+ T cells was carried out with the Oncomine TCR Beta short-read assay. TCRdb used MiXCR to reprocess the PCR reads, holding one entry per CDR3 protein. The table shows about 16,000 distinct CDR3 sequences, with 45% to 55% occurring only once. Note on this clonotype: Its specificity is unknown.

The chain combines TRBV19 with TRBJ2-5; TRBD2 aligns across 7 bases. Material for sequencing was CD4+ T cells from blood, cultured in vitro. This TCR derives from a human donor who had recovered from COVID-19. The CDR3 DNA reads as TGTGCCAGTAGTATAGCAGCAGCGGGGAAGACCCAGTACTTC. Translated: CASSIAAAGKTQYF.